The 9 T cell receptor beta chains in this list originate from one sample, sequenced in a study of shared clonotypes between healthy human individuals. Here immunoSEQ multiplex PCR was the method, and the copy in TCRdb shows in-frame clones only, minus some. The table records about 2 million clones, about 95% of them present only once. Naive CD8 populations comprised CD45RO-negative cells positively selected for CCR7, excluding terminally differentiated effector memory CD45RA+ cells. The sequencing sample was made of naive CD8+ T cells sorted from blood. All receptors derive from a young man in good health.

The chain couples TRBV10-3 to TRBJ1-1; maybe TRBD1 (5 bases). Germline V gene lookup returns CDR1 ENHRY and CDR2 SYGVKD. The CDR3 runs to 12 residues. The V and J ends lost 10 bases and 7 bases respectively, with 16 bases between them. DNA of the CDR3: TGTGCCAGACCACCAGGGAGTGATGAAGCTTTCTTT. It codes for CARPPGSDEAFF.

This chain connects TRBV27 to TRBJ2-2; D is ambiguous. The V gene's germline CDR1 is MNHEY and CDR2 SMNVEV (reference sequence). V lost 3 bases and J lost 7, with 6 bases in between. The CDR3 runs 12 residues. The CDR3 here is CASSFPYGELFF. The CDR3 region has the DNA TGTGCCAGCAGTTTCCCTTACGGGGAGCTGTTTTTT.

A note on this clone: Because the CDR3 is missing its conserved closing phenylalanine or tryptophan, this is likely a read error. Because the CDR3's place on the DNA is in doubt, the DNA is left out and the CDR3 is given as listed by TCRdb. The chain combines TRBV6-5 with TRBJ1-2; the DNA was not used to check the table's D call, TRBD1. A total of 13 residues make up the CDR3, ends included. Germline V gene sequence: CDR1 MNHEY, CDR2 SVGAGI. Here the CDR3 reads CASSLTGGVDIRI.

The chain is built from TRBV6-5 and TRBJ2-5, with D perhaps being TRBD1 or TRBD2 (6 bases each). Trimming took 0 bases from V and 3 from J, leaving 14 bases between them. The CDR3 is 16 residues long. Germline CDR1 is MNHEY and CDR2 is SVGAGI. CDR3 amino acids: CASSYSVGGQKETQYF. The CDR3 DNA reads as TGTGCCAGCAGTTACTCAGTGGGGGGCCAGAAAGAGACCCAGTACTTC.

The chain combines TRBV13 with TRBJ2-2; 8 nucleotides line up with TRBD2. Germline CDR1 and CDR2: PRHDT and FYEKMQ (reference sequence). This CDR3 has 17 amino acids. Unmatched junction bases numbered 8, after V lost 5 bases and J lost 0 bases. Here the CDR3 DNA reads TGTGCCAGCAGCACCCGGGGGGGGTTGGCGAACACCGGGGAGCTGTTTTTT. Translating it yields CASSTRGGLANTGELFF.

This chain joins TRBV10-3 and TRBJ1-1; D might be TRBD1 (6 bases). The CDR3 spans 15 residues. CDR1 and CDR2 from the germline V gene are ENHRY and SYGVKD. The V gene lost 6 bases and the J gene lost 1 base, with 15 bases spanning the gap. Written as DNA, the CDR3 is TGTGCCATCAGGGATGGGGAGGGGGGGAACACTGAAGCTTTCTTT. Translating it yields CAIRDGEGGNTEAFF.

J is TRBJ1-1 and V is TRBV28; D unclear. This CDR3 has 11 amino acids. Trimming took 6 bases from V and 1 from J, leaving 3 bases between them. Germline CDR1 is MDHEN and CDR2 is SYDVKM. CDR3 in amino acids: CASRKNTEAFF. The CDR3 DNA reads TGTGCCAGCAGGAAGAACACTGAAGCTTTCTTT.

A note on this clone: Other DNA sequences in the same sample also yield this CDR3. The chain links TRBV7-9 to TRBJ2-7, with 7 bases fitting TRBD1. In germline, CDR1 is SEHNR, CDR2 FQNEAQ (reference sequence). The CDR3 is made up of 13 amino acids. Trimming at V came to 6 bases and at J to 1 base, leaving 3 bases not matched to a gene. The DNA for the CDR3 is TGTGCCAGCAGTCCGACAGGGTCCTACGAGCAGTACTTC. Translating it yields CASSPTGSYEQYF. The full variable domain, completed using reference TRBV7-9 and TRBJ2-7, is DTGVSQNPRHKITKRGQNVTFRCDPISEHNRLYWYRQTLGQGPEFLTYFQNEAQLEKSRLLSDRFSAERPKGSFSTLEIQRTEQGDSAMYLCASSPTGSYEQYFGPGTRLTVT.

The table lists this clone with a count of one. J is TRBJ1-2 and V is TRBV4-1; tentative D call: TRBD1 (5 bases). Germline CDR1 reads MGHRA; CDR2 reads YSYEKL. The CDR3 is 16 amino acids. V shed 1 base and J shed 1 base, with 13 bases lying between them. CDR3 in DNA: TGCGCCAGCAGCCAAGTAATGTCGGGACTTAACTATGGCTACACCTTC. Its protein is CASSQVMSGLNYGYTF.